The 30 T cell receptor beta chains below come from one sample, sequenced in a study of shared clonotypes between healthy human individuals. CD45RO-negative, CCR7-selected cells formed the naive CD8 fraction, which excluded terminally differentiated effector memory CD45RA+ cells. The data were produced by immunoSEQ multiplex PCR, yet TCRdb's version contains in-frame clones alone and is incomplete. Of some 740,000 clones listed, 80% to 95% are singletons. Sequenced input: naive CD8+ T cells sorted from blood. The receptors come from a man aged 25 to 40 in good health.

V usage is TRBV4-1 and J usage is TRBJ2-6, with TRBD2 matching 8 bases. Trimming removed 4 bases from V and 0 bases from J; junction bases left unmatched: 8. The CDR3 is 18 amino acids. Germline CDR1 reads MGHRA; CDR2 reads YSYEKL. Here the CDR3 reads CASSPQLADVSGANVLTF. The CDR3 DNA is TGCGCCAGCAGCCCACAACTAGCGGACGTCTCTGGGGCCAACGTCCTGACTTTC.

The V and J genes are TRBV19 and TRBJ2-4, with D possibly being TRBD2 (5 bases). CDR1 and CDR2 from the germline V gene are LNHDA and SQIVND (reference sequence). CDR3 length: 14 residues. The ends were cut back, 3 bases at V and 1 base at J, with 7 bases in the middle. In DNA, the CDR3 is TGTGCCAGTAGTATTTGGGAGGCCAAAAACATTCAGTACTTC. It codes for CASSIWEAKNIQYF.

The chain carries TRBV4-1 and TRBJ2-6, with 11 bases fitting TRBD2. V was clipped by 0 bases and J by 0 bases; unmatched bases: 1. This CDR3 has 18 amino acids. The V gene's germline CDR1 is MGHRA and CDR2 YSYEKL. The CDR3 loop reads CASSQELAGVSGANVLTF. DNA of the CDR3: TGCGCCAGCAGCCAAGAACTAGCGGGGGTCTCTGGGGCCAACGTCCTGACTTTC.

This clone was seen a single time. V usage is TRBV27 and J usage is TRBJ2-1, with D uncertain. V was pared by 3 bases and J by 4 bases, with 13 bases between. The V gene's germline CDR1 is MNHEY and CDR2 SMNVEV (reference sequence). The CDR3 runs 15 residues. CDR3 sequence (DNA): TGTGCCAGCAGTTTGGGTGGGCCCTCTTACAATGAGCAGTTCTTC. Amino acid sequence: CASSLGGPSYNEQFF.

The chain carries TRBV7-9 and TRBJ1-1; D ambiguous. The germline V gene encodes CDR1 SEHNR and CDR2 FQNEAQ (reference sequence). Deletions cut 5 bases from V and 0 bases from J, with 16 bases between. This CDR3 region has 16 residues. The CDR3 loop is CASSPGADGLNTEAFF. DNA for the CDR3: TGTGCCAGCAGCCCAGGTGCGGACGGCCTGAACACTGAAGCTTTCTTT.

This chain connects TRBV9 to TRBJ2-1; TRBD1 is a possible D gene (6 bases). CDR1 is SGDLS and CDR2 is YYNGEE in the germline V gene. The CDR3 extends over 16 amino acids. The V and J ends lost 2 bases and 0 bases respectively, with 12 bases between them. CDR3 in DNA: TGTGCCAGCAGCGTCGGTCAGGGGAGCTCCTACAATGAGCAGTTCTTC. Its protein is CASSVGQGSSYNEQFF.

This rearrangement joins TRBV27 to TRBJ1-1, with no clear D. Germline V gene sequence: CDR1 MNHEY, CDR2 SMNVEV (reference sequence). CDR3 length equals 13 residues. Trimming stripped 4 bases from V and 1 base from J, with 7 bases between. Written as DNA, the CDR3 is TGTGCCAGCAGTTATACATCGAACACTGAAGCTTTCTTT. It translates to CASSYTSNTEAFF.

The chain combines TRBV27 with TRBJ2-7; 7 bases are a match to TRBD1. CDR1 is MNHEY and CDR2 is SMNVEV in the germline V gene (reference sequence). The CDR3 sequence is 16 residues long. V shed 2 bases, J shed 2 bases, and the junction held 9 bases outside the gene matches. CDR3 coding DNA: TGTGCCAGCAGTTTAGAGCCACAGGGGACAACCTACGAGCAGTACTTC. Translated: CASSLEPQGTTYEQYF.

The rearrangement uses TRBV7-9 and TRBJ2-7, with D possibly being TRBD1 (6 bases). The CDR3 consists of 12 residues. Trimming shortened V by 6 bases and J by 1 base, and 7 bases separated the two germline ends. Germline values: CDR1 SEHNR, CDR2 FQNEAQ (reference sequence). The CDR3 DNA reads as TGTGCCAGCAGAACAGGGTCCTACGAGCAGTACTTC. Translating it yields CASRTGSYEQYF.

This chain uses TRBV29-1 with TRBJ1-1, with D unresolved. Deletions cut 6 bases from V and 5 bases from J, with 13 bases between. The CDR3 extends over 12 amino acids. Germline CDR1 is SQVTM and CDR2 is ANQGSEA. CDR3 loop: CSVVDGSTEAFF. The CDR3 DNA sequence: TGCAGCGTCGTCGACGGGAGTACTGAAGCTTTCTTT.

The V gene is TRBV9, the J gene TRBJ2-3; 10 positions agree with TRBD1. The J segment lost 4 bases and the V segment lost 4 bases, leaving 3 bases of the junction unmatched. CDR1 and CDR2 from the germline V gene are SGDLS and YYNGEE. The CDR3 sequence is 14 residues long. The CDR3 here is CASSTGTGADTQYF. The CDR3 DNA reads as TGTGCCAGCAGCACCGGGACAGGGGCAGATACGCAGTATTTT. The full variable domain, completed using reference TRBV9 and TRBJ2-3, is DSGVTQTPKHLITATGQRVTLRCSPRSGDLSVYWYQQSLDQGLQFLIQYYNGEERAKGNILERFSAQQFPDLHSELNLSSLELGDSALYFCASSTGTGADTQYFGPGTRLTVL.

The J gene is TRBJ2-7, the V gene TRBV9; D may be TRBD2 (6 bases). This CDR3 spans 12 amino acids. The V end was cut by 4 bases, the J end by 4 bases, with 9 bases between. The germline gives CDR1 SGDLS, CDR2 YYNGEE. The DNA of the CDR3 is TGTGCCAGCAGCACCCGGGGGTACGAGCAGTACTTC. Translation gives CASSTRGYEQYF.

Turning to this clone: The same CDR3 can be traced to other DNA sequences in this sample. CDR3: CASSIAGGREQYF. CDR3 sequence (DNA): TGTGCCAGTAGTATTGCGGGAGGGCGAGAGCAGTACTTC. The rearrangement uses TRBV19 and TRBJ2-7; 9 bases agree with TRBD2. V lost 3 bases to trimming and J lost 7 bases; unmatched junction nucleotides: 4. Germline CDR1 is LNHDA and CDR2 is SQIVND (reference sequence). This CDR3 has 13 amino acids.

The chain is built from TRBV4-1 and TRBJ2-7; the D gene is possibly TRBD2 (5 bases). This CDR3 spans 15 amino acids. Trimming shortened V by 1 base and J by 5 bases, and 15 bases separated the two germline ends. CDR1 and CDR2 from the germline V gene are MGHRA and YSYEKL. CDR3 protein: CASSQGWTPDHEQYF. CDR3 nucleotide sequence: TGCGCCAGCAGCCAAGGGTGGACTCCCGACCACGAGCAGTACTTC.

In this sample, this clone turned up once. V is TRBV9 and J is TRBJ2-1; tentative D call: TRBD1 (6 bases). Between the trimmed V and J ends, which lost 4 bases and 4 bases, there was a span of 24 bases. Germline CDR1 reads SGDLS; CDR2 reads YYNGEE. The CDR3 is 18 amino acids. The CDR3 here is CASSPSGVQGPPYNEQFF. The CDR3 DNA is TGTGCCAGCAGCCCCTCTGGGGTGCAGGGGCCCCCTTACAATGAGCAGTTCTTC.

The chain joins TRBV19 to TRBJ2-1, with 7 bases that match TRBD1. Trimming removed 6 bases from V and 0 bases from J; junction bases left unmatched: 8. This CDR3 has 16 amino acids. The germline gives CDR1 LNHDA, CDR2 SQIVND (reference sequence). In nucleotides, the CDR3 is TGTGCCAGTAGGGCCAGGGGGACAAGCTCCTACAATGAGCAGTTCTTC. It yields the protein CASRARGTSSYNEQFF.

The chain couples TRBV14 to TRBJ2-1; D is unresolved. The ends were cut back, 1 base at V and 0 bases at J, with 10 bases in the middle. CDR3 size: 16 residues. CDR1 is SGHDN, CDR2 FVKESK, per germline. The CDR3 is CASSQVVMSSYNEQFF. Here the CDR3 DNA reads TGTGCCAGCAGCCAAGTCGTAATGAGCTCCTACAATGAGCAGTTCTTC.

The CDR3 region has the DNA TGTGCCAGCAGCCCGGAAGTGGGGGAAAACATTCAGTACTTC. Translating gives CASSPEVGENIQYF. The rearrangement uses TRBV5-4 and TRBJ2-4; D tentatively fits TRBD1 or TRBD2 (5 bases each). V gave up 4 bases and J gave up 5 bases, with 13 bases separating them. In germline, CDR1 is SGHNT, CDR2 YYREEE (reference sequence). CDR3 length: 14 amino acids. The entire variable domain, with the rest obtained from reference TRBV5-4 and TRBJ2-4, is as follows: ETGVTQSPTHLIKTRGQQVTLRCSSQSGHNTVSWYQQALGQGPQFIFQYYREEENGRGNFPPRFSGLQFPNYSSELNVNALELDDSALYLCASSPEVGENIQYFGAGTRLSVL.

The CDR3 sequence is CASSSLFGHNEQFF. CDR3 nucleotide sequence: TGTGCCAGCAGCTCCTTGTTTGGGCACAATGAGCAGTTCTTC. The rearrangement links TRBV7-2 to TRBJ2-1, with unresolved D. Germline CDR1 and CDR2: SGHTA and FQGNSA. Between the trimmed V and J ends, which lost 4 bases and 5 bases, there was a span of 12 bases. The CDR3 sequence is 14 residues long.

The chain recombines TRBV7-9 with TRBJ2-7; unclear D gene. The germline V and J ends were trimmed by 1 base and 3 bases, with 10 bases remaining between them. The germline V gene encodes CDR1 SEHNR and CDR2 FQNEAQ (reference sequence). This CDR3 has 14 residues. CDR3 bases: TGTGCCAGCAGCTTAGAAAGGGCGAGCTACGAGCAGTACTTC. It specifies CASSLERASYEQYF.

This clone was seen once. CDR3 sequence (DNA): TGTGCCAGCAGTTACCGACAGGTTGGCGATGAGCAGTTCTTC. Its translation is CASSYRQVGDEQFF. This rearrangement joins TRBV6-5 to TRBJ2-1; a weak D match, TRBD1 (6 bases). This CDR3 is 14 amino acids long. Germline CDR1 MNHEY, CDR2 SVGAGI. Trimming removed 2 bases from V and 8 bases from J, with 13 bases in between.

The chain carries TRBV15 and TRBJ2-1, with 8 positions matching TRBD1. Trimming removed 5 bases from V and 7 bases from J; junction bases left unmatched: 4. Germline CDR1 and CDR2: LNHNV and YYDKDF (reference sequence). CDR3 size: 13 residues. The CDR3 DNA sequence: TGTGCCACCAGCGGTAGGACAGGGAATGAGCAGTTCTTC. This codes for CATSGRTGNEQFF.

The chain combines TRBV7-8 with TRBJ2-2, with 8 nucleotides matching TRBD2. V lost 5 bases, J lost 8 bases, and 10 bases stayed unmatched. CDR3 length: 15 amino acids. Germline loops: CDR1 SGHVS, CDR2 FQNEAQ. CDR3 amino acids: CASSPDPAGVGELFF. CDR3 bases: TGTGCCAGCAGCCCGGACCCAGCGGGAGTAGGGGAGCTGTTTTTT.

In the case of this clone: Mismatch with germline at one junction end may stem from a read error. The chain is built from TRBV7-7 and TRBJ2-1; the match to TRBD2 covers 10 bases. In germline, CDR1 is SSHAT, CDR2 FNYEAQ (reference sequence). This CDR3 comprises 15 residues. The CDR3 DNA sequence: TGTGCTAGCAGCAAAGGACTAGCGGTGTACAATGAGCAGTTCTTC. Protein sequence: CASSKGLAVYNEQFF.

This clone came up once. J is TRBJ2-7 and V is TRBV7-2; 11 bases map to TRBD2. Germline V gives CDR1 SGHTA, CDR2 FQGNSA. The CDR3 is 17 amino acids. The V and J ends lost 2 bases and 3 bases, in that order; junction bases with no gene match: 9. The CDR3 here is CASSLILAGGPGYEQYF. Written as DNA, the CDR3 is TGTGCCAGCAGCTTAATCTTAGCGGGAGGGCCCGGCTACGAGCAGTACTTC.

This clone was observed once. The chain is built from TRBV30 and TRBJ2-1; perhaps TRBD1 as D (5 bases). The CDR3 covers 12 residues. The germline CDR1 and CDR2 sequences are GTSNPN and SVGIG (reference sequence). The V gene lost 4 bases and the J gene lost 9 bases, with 13 bases spanning the gap. CDR3 sequence reads: CAWTPGYGEQFF. DNA for the CDR3: TGTGCCTGGACTCCAGGGTACGGTGAGCAGTTCTTC. Full variable domain (missing parts from reference TRBV30 and TRBJ2-1): SQTIHQWPATLVQPVGSPLSLECTVEGTSNPNLYWYRQAAGRGLQLLFYSVGIGQISSEVPQNLSASRPQDRQFILSSKKLLLSDSGFYLCAWTPGYGEQFFGPGTRLTVL.

The rearrangement joins TRBV7-9 to TRBJ1-5; TRBD1 aligns across 7 bases. Germline loops: CDR1 SEHNR, CDR2 FQNEAQ (reference sequence). The CDR3 covers 17 residues. J gave up 4 bases and V 1 base, and 10 bases lay outside the gene matches. The CDR3 DNA sequence: TGTGCCAGCAGCTTAGGGGGTTCCGGGACAGATAATCAGCCCCAGCATTTT. Protein product: CASSLGGSGTDNQPQHF.

The rearrangement links TRBV27 to TRBJ2-1, with 10 bases fitting TRBD2. Trimming took 1 base from V and 8 from J; bases not matched to a gene: 14. The CDR3 contains 18 residues. Germline CDR1 reads MNHEY; CDR2 reads SMNVEV (reference sequence). The CDR3 DNA reads as TGTGCCAGCAGTTTATTGTCTAGCGGGAGCCCTTTCCCAGATGAGCAGTTCTTC. Protein: CASSLLSSGSPFPDEQFF.

V and J are TRBV18 and TRBJ2-1; weak D call: TRBD2 (6 bases). The CDR3 is 14 amino acids. The germline V and J ends were trimmed by 3 bases and 7 bases, with 13 bases remaining between them. Germline V gene data show CDR1 as KGHSH and CDR2 as LQKENI. This chain's CDR3 is CASSPQTRGNEQFF. DNA for the CDR3: TGTGCCAGCTCACCTCAGACCCGGGGGAATGAGCAGTTCTTC.

This sequence joins TRBV7-4 and TRBJ1-5; 8 bases map to TRBD1. The CDR3 is made up of 17 amino acids. V lost 1 base, J lost 5 bases, and 10 bases stayed unmatched. Germline CDR1 is SGHVT and CDR2 is SQSDAQ. The CDR3 DNA reads as TGTGCCAGCAGCTTAGAGCGCTCGGACAGGGAGGATCAGCCCCAGCATTTT. This translates into CASSLERSDREDQPQHF.